This T cell receptor (beta chain) was identified in a study of immune characterization of retroperitoneal liposarcoma. TCRdb analysed the PCR reads with MiXCR anew, one entry per CDR3 protein. This table has roughly 8,000 distinct CDR3 sequences, roughly 30% appearing once. V was clipped by 2 bases and J by 8 bases, with 9 bases between them. Germline loops: CDR1 SGHTA, CDR2 FQGNSA. The CDR3 has 12 residues. The sample consisted of blood. The chain combines TRBV7-2 with TRBJ1-2; D not resolved. This receptor was identified in a male donor with retroperitoneal liposarcoma. The CDR3 loop is CASSLSLGGYTF. The DNA for the CDR3 is TGTGCCAGCAGCTTAAGCTTGGGAGGCTACACCTTC.